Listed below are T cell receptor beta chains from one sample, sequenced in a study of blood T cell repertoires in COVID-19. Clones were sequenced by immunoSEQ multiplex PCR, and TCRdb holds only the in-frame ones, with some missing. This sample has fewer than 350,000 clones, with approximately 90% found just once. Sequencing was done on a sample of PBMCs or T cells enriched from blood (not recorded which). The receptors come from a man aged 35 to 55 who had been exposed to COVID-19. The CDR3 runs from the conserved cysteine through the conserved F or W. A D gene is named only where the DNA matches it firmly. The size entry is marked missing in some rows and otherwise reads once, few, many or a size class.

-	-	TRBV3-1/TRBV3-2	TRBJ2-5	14	TGTGCCAGCAGCCAAGGTGTAGGGGTAAAGACCCAGTACTTC	CASSQGVGVKTQYF
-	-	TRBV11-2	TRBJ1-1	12	TGTGCCAGCAGCCTCTCCGGGTCCGAAGCTTTCTTT	CASSLSGSEAFF
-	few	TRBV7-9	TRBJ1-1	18	TGTGCCAGCAGACCGACCGGGACAAGAAGGGGTTCGAACACTGAAGCTTTCTTT	CASRPTGTRRGSNTEAFF
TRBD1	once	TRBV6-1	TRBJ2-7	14	TGTGCCAGCAGTGAAGGACAGGGGTCGGTCGAGCAGTACTTC	CASSEGQGSVEQYF
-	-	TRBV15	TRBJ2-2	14	TGTGCCACCAGCCAAGACAGGGAGGCCGGGGAGCTGTTTTTT	CATSQDREAGELFF
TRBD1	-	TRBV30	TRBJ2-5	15	TGTGCCTGGAGTGCCGGTATGAGGGGGCAGGAGACCCAGTACTTC	CAWSAGMRGQETQYF
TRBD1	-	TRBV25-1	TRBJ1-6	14	TGTGCCAGCAGTGAAGGGACAGGGGGTTCACCCCTCCACTTT	CASSEGTGGSPLHF
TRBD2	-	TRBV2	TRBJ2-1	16	TGTGCCAGCAGCACCGGACTAGCGGGAGACCTTGATGAGCAGTTCTTC	CASSTGLAGDLDEQFF
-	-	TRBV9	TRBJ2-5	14	TGTGCCAGCAGCGTAGGACTAGGCGGAGAGACCCAGTACTTC	CASSVGLGGETQYF
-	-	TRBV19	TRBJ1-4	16	TGTGCCAGTAGTCTCGCCAAAGGGGGAACTAATGAAAAACTGTTTTTT	CASSLAKGGTNEKLFF
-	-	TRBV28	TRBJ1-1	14	TGTGCCAGCAGATCCAGCAGGGGTCGCACTGAAGCTTTCTTT	CASRSSRGRTEAFF
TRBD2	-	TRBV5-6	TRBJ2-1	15	TGTGCCAGCAGCACCAGCGGGAGGGGTTACAATGAGCAGTTCTTC	CASSTSGRGYNEQFF
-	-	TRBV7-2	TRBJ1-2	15	TGTGCCAGCAGCTTTTCTGCAAGCGAAGGCTATGGCTACACCTTC	CASSFSASEGYGYTF
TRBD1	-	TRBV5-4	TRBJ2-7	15	TGTGCCAGCAGTAACCCCTATGGACAGGGGCACGAGCAGTACTTC	CASSNPYGQGHEQYF
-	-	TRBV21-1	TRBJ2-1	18	TGTGCCAGCAGCAAAGGTGTAGGGCTAGCGGAATCCTACAATGAGCAGTTCTTC	CASSKGVGLAESYNEQFF
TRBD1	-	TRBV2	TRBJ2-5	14	TGTGCCAGCAGAGAGACAGGGGGGCAAGAGACCCAGTACTTC	CASRETGGQETQYF
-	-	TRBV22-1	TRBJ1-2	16	TGTCCGGGAGACTTTATAGAAAGCGAGAAGACCTATGGCTACACCTTC	CPGDFIESEKTYGYTF
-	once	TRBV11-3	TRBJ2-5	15	TGTGCCAGCAGCTTAGGACAAGGTGAACGAGAGACCCAGTACTTC	CASSLGQGERETQYF
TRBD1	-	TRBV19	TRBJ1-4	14	TGTGCCAGTAGTCCTGGACAGGGTTATGAAAAACTGTTTTTT	CASSPGQGYEKLFF
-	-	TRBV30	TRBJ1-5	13	TGTGCCTGGAGTGGACAGCCCAGAGGGCCCCAGCATTTT	CAWSGQPRGPQHF
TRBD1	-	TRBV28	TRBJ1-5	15	TGTGCCAGCAGTTACGGACAGGGGGGCAATCAGCCCCAGCATTTT	CASSYGQGGNQPQHF
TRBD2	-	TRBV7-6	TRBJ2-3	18	TGTGCCAGCAGCCCGGGACTAGCGGGACGATCTAGCACAGATACGCAGTATTTT	CASSPGLAGRSSTDTQYF
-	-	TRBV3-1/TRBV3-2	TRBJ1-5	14	TGTGCCAGCAGCCAAGTAGGGGGCAATCAGCCCCAGCATTTT	CASSQVGGNQPQHF
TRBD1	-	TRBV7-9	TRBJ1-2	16	TGTGCCAGCAGCCCGGGACAGGGGGCTTACGACTATGGCTACACCTTC	CASSPGQGAYDYGYTF